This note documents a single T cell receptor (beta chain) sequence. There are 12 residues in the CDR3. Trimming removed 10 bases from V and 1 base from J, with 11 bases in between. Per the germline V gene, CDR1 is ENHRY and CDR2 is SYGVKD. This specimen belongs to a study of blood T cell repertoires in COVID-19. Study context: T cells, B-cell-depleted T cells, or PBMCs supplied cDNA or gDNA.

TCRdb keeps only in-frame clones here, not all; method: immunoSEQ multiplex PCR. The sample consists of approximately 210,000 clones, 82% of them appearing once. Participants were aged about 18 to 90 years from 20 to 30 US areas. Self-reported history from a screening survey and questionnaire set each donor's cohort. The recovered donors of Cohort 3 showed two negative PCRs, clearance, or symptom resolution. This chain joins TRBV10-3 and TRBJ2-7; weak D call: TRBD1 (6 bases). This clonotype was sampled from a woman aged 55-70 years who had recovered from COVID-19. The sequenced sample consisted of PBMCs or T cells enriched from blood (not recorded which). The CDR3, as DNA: TGTGCCACACAGGGTAGATCCTACGAGCAGTACTTC. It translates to CATQGRSYEQYF.